The clone carrying this T cell receptor beta chain is medium-sized within its sample. The antigen remains unidentified. These data are taken from a study of tumor-infiltrating lymphocytes in localized non-small cell lung cancer. The V segment lost 5 bases and the J segment 7 bases; nucleotides outside the gene matches: 6. CDR1 MNHNS and CDR2 SASEGT come from the germline V gene. The CDR3 is 14 residues long. Assay used: immunoSEQ multiplex PCR; TCRdb lists only in-frame clones, some missing. Of approximately 12,000 clones listed, about 70% are singletons. General study findings and limits: IM1 and IM2 tumors showed no difference in T-cell fraction.

The chain is built from TRBV6-1 and TRBJ1-5, with 9 bases matching TRBD1. Sequenced sample: uninvolved lung tissue not adjacent to the tumor. The sequence derives from a human donor with non-small cell lung cancer. The CDR3 reads CASSRTGDGQPQHF. CDR3 coding DNA: TGTGCCAGCAGTAGGACAGGGGACGGGCAGCCCCAGCATTTT.